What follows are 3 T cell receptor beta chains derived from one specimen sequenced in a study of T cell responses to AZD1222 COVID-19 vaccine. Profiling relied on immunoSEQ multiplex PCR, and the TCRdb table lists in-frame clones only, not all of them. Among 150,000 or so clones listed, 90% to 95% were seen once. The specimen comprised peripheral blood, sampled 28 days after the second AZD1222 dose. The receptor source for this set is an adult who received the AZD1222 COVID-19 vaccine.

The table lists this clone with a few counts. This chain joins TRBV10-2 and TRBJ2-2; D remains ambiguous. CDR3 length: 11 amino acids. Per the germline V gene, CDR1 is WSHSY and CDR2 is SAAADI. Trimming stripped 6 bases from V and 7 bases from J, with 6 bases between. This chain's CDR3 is CASRVLGELFF. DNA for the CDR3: TGCGCCAGCAGGGTTCTCGGGGAGCTGTTTTTT.

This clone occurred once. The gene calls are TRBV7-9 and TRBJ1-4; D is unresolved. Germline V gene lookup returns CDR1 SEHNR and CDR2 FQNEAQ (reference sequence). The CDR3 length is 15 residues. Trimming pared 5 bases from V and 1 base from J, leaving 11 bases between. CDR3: CASSPARGTNEKLFF. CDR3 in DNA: TGTGCCAGCAGCCCGGCTCGGGGAACTAATGAAAAACTGTTTTTT.

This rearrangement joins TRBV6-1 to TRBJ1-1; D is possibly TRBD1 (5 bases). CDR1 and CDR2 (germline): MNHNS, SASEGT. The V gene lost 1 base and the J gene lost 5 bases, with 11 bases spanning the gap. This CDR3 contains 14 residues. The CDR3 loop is CASSEGGVGTEAFF. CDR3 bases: TGTGCCAGCAGTGAAGGGGGGGTGGGTACTGAAGCTTTCTTT.